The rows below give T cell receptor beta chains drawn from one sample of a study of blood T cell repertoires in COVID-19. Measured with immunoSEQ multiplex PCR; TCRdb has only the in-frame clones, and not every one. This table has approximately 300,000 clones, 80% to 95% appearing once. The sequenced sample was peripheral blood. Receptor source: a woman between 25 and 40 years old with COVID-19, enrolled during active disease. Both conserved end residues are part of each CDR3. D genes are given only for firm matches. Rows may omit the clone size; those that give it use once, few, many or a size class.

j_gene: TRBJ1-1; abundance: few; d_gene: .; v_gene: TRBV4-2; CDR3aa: CASSQGDGRDEAFF; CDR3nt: TGTGCCAGCAGCCAAGGGGACGGGAGAGATGAAGCTTTCTTT
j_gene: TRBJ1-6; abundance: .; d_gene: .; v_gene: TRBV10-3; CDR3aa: CAINQADNSPLHF; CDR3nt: TGTGCCATCAATCAGGCAGATAATTCACCCCTCCACTTT
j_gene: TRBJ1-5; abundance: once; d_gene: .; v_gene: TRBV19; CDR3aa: CASGTDSNQPQHF; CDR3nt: TGTGCCTCCGGGACTGATAGCAATCAGCCCCAGCATTTT
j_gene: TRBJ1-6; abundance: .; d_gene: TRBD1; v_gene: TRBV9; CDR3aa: CASSATGQGGSPLHF; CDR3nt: TGTGCCAGCAGCGCCACGGGACAGGGGGGTTCACCCCTCCACTTT
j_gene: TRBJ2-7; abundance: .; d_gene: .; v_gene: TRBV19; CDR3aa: CASSIRQSSYEQYF; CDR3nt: TGTGCCAGTAGTATACGACAGAGCTCCTACGAGCAGTACTTC
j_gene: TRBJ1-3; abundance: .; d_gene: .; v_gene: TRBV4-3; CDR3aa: CASSQGAPGAGNTIYF; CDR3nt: TGCGCCAGCAGCCAAGGAGCACCAGGGGCTGGAAACACCATATATTTT
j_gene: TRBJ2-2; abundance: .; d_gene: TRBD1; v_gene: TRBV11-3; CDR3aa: CASSSGQGGTGELFF; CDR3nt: TGTGCCAGCAGCTCGGGACAGGGGGGCACCGGGGAGCTGTTTTTT
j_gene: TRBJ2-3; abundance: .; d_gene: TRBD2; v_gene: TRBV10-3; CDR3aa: CAISEITSGTYTDTQYF; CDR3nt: TGTGCCATCAGTGAGATCACTAGCGGAACTTACACAGATACGCAGTATTTT
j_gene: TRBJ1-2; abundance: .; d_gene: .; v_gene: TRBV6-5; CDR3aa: CASSYSPRRGGYTF; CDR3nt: TGTGCCAGCAGTTACTCCCCCCGGAGGGGTGGCTACACCTTC
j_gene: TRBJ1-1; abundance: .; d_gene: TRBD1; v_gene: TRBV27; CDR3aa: CASSLGHRGQAFF; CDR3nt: TGTGCCAGCAGTTTGGGGCACAGGGGCCAAGCTTTCTTT
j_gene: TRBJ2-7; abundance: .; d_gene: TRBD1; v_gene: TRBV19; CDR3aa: CASSDWDSLSYEQYF; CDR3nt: TGTGCCAGTAGTGACTGGGACAGCCTCTCCTACGAGCAGTACTTC
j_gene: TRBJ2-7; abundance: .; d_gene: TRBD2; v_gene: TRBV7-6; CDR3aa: CASSSGLAYSYEQYF; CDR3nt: TGTGCCAGCAGCTCCGGACTAGCCTATTCCTACGAGCAGTACTTC
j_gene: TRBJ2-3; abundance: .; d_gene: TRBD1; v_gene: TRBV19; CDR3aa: CASNPGQGPWDTQYF; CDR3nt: TGTGCCAGTAACCCGGGACAGGGACCCTGGGATACGCAGTATTTT
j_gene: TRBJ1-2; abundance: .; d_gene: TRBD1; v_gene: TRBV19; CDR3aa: CASSSGTGAGYTF; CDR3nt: TGTGCCAGTAGTAGCGGGACAGGGGCTGGCTACACCTTC
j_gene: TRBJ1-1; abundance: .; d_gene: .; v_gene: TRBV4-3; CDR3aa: CASSQDRGAPGFF; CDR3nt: TGCGCCAGCAGCCAAGATCGGGGGGCCCCCGGTTTCTTT
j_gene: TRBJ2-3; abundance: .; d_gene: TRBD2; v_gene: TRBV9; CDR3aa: CASSVEAGGVTNTQYF; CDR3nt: TGTGCCAGCAGCGTGGAGGCGGGAGGCGTGACAAATACGCAGTATTTT
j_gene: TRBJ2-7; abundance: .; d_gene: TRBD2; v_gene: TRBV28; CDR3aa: CASSSIGGYNEQYF; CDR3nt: TGTGCCAGCAGCTCTATCGGGGGGTACAACGAGCAGTACTTC
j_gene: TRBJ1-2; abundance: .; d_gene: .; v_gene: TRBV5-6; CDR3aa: CASFSIRFAGKFYGYTF; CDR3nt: TGTGCCAGCTTCTCCATAAGGTTTGCGGGCAAGTTCTATGGCTACACCTTC
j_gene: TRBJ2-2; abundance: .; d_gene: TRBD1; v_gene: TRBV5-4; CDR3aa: CASSSRQGLGTGELFF; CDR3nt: TGTGCCAGCAGCTCACGACAGGGTCTAGGCACCGGGGAGCTGTTTTTT
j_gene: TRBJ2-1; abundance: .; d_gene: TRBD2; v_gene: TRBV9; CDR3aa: CASSVASGEGLNEQFF; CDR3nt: TGTGCCAGCAGCGTAGCTTCGGGGGAGGGCCTTAATGAGCAGTTCTTC
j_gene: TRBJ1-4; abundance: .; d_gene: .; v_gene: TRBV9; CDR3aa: CASSELSGADEKLFF; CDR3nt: TGTGCCAGCAGCGAGTTATCTGGGGCAGATGAAAAACTGTTTTTT
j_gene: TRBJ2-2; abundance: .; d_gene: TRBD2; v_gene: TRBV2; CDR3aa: CASSPLAGASGELFF; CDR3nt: TGTGCCAGCAGTCCACTAGCGGGAGCATCCGGGGAGCTGTTTTTT
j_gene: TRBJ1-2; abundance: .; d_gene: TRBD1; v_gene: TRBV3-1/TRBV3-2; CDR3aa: CASSQKGTGGEIGYTF; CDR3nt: TGTGCCAGCAGCCAGAAGGGGACAGGGGGCGAGATCGGCTACACCTTC
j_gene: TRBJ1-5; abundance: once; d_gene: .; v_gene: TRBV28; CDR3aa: CASSTGQSYQPQHF; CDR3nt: TGTGCCAGCAGTACAGGACAGAGTTATCAGCCCCAGCATTTT
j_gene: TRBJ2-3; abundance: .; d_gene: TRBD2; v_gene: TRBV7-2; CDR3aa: CASSVGGTTSTDTQYF; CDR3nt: TGTGCCAGCAGCGTCGGGGGGACTACTAGCACAGATACGCAGTATTTT
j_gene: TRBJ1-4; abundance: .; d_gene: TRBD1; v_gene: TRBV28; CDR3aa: CASSLEFEDRGNEKLFF; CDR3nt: TGTGCCAGCAGTTTAGAGTTCGAGGACAGGGGGAATGAAAAACTGTTTTTT
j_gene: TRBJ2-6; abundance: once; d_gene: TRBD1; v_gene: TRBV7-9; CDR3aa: CASSFGPGTGGSGANVLTF; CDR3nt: TGTGCCAGCAGCTTTGGACCCGGGACAGGGGGTTCTGGGGCCAACGTCCTGACTTTC
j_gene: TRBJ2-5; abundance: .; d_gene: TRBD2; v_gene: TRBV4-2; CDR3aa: CASSPGGGFGKTQYF; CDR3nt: TGTGCCAGCAGCCCCGGGGGGGGATTTGGGAAGACCCAGTACTTC
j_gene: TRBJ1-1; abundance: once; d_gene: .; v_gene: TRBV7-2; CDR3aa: CASSPTKETGNTEAFF; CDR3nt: TGTGCCAGCAGCCCTACCAAAGAGACTGGGAACACTGAAGCTTTCTTT
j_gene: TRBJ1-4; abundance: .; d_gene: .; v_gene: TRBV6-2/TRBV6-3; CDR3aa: CASSYIGRATNEKLFF; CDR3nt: TGTGCCAGCAGTTACATTGGCAGGGCAACTAATGAAAAACTGTTTTTT
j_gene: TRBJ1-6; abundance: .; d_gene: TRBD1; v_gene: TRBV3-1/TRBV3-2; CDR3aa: CASSQRTGGSSPLHF; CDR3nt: TGTGCCAGCAGCCAGAGGACAGGGGGGAGTTCACCCCTCCACTTT
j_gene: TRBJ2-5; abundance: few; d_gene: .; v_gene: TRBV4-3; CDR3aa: CASSHPSGRTPFQETQYF; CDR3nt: TGCGCCAGCAGCCACCCCTCCGGACGGACTCCGTTCCAAGAGACCCAGTACTTC